Listed here are 22 T cell receptor beta chains from one sample, sequenced in a study of cytomegalovirus exposure and HLA in healthy donors. Vbeta (60) and Jbeta (13) primers were used in the PCR. Assay: immunoSEQ multiplex PCR; the TCRdb copy retains only in-frame clones and omits some. The top ten hold almost 2% of the sample, which has under 200,000 clones, around nine tenths seen once. The sample was PBMCs. All receptors derive from a woman under 30 in good health and CMV-seronegative.

A single count supports this clone. The chain combines TRBV10-3 with TRBJ1-2; weak D call: TRBD1 (6 bases). Germline assignment: CDR1 ENHRY and CDR2 SYGVKD. Trimming left V 5 bases short and J 6 bases short, with 16 bases between. There are 14 residues in the CDR3. This CDR3 is CAISFGGAGDGYTF. The CDR3 nucleotides read TGTGCCATCAGTTTCGGGGGGGCGGGTGATGGCTACACCTTC.

The chain joins TRBV28 to TRBJ1-1; 8 bases line up with TRBD1. V lost 8 bases and J lost 0; bases outside the gene matches: 11. This CDR3 is 16 amino acids long. Germline-derived CDR1 and CDR2 are MDHEN and SYDVKM. CDR3 loop: CASLQGQATMNTEAFF. The CDR3 nucleotides read TGTGCCAGCCTGCAGGGACAGGCAACCATGAACACTGAAGCTTTCTTT.

The chain carries TRBV28 and TRBJ2-3; D uncertain. V was trimmed by 6 bases and J by 6 bases, leaving 10 bases between them. The germline CDR1 and CDR2 sequences are MDHEN and SYDVKM. The length of the CDR3 is 12 residues. CDR3 in amino acids: CASRVSRDTQYF. The CDR3 DNA follows: TGTGCCAGCAGGGTAAGCCGCGATACGCAGTATTTT.

The rearrangement links TRBV14 to TRBJ2-5, with 7 nucleotides matching TRBD1. The CDR3 covers 15 residues. Germline-derived CDR1 and CDR2 are SGHDN and FVKESK. J lost 4 bases, V lost 4 bases, and 9 bases had no gene match. The CDR3 spells CASSRGQKRGETQYF. CDR3 DNA: TGTGCCAGCAGCCGGGGACAGAAGAGGGGAGAGACCCAGTACTTC.

J is TRBJ2-2 and V is TRBV10-3; 11 nucleotides agree with TRBD1. CDR3 size: 19 residues. Unmatched junction bases numbered 20, after V lost 9 bases and J lost 5 bases. Per germline, CDR1 ENHRY and CDR2 SYGVKD. DNA for the CDR3: TGTGCCATGAGACCTACAGGGACAGGGGGAACGAGGGGGACCGGGGAGCTGTTTTTT. Protein product: CAMRPTGTGGTRGTGELFF.

The chain carries TRBV9 and TRBJ2-7; tentatively, D is TRBD2 (5 bases). Germline CDR1 SGDLS, CDR2 YYNGEE. Between the trimmed V and J ends, which lost 2 bases and 0 bases, there was a span of 9 bases. This CDR3 region has 14 residues. DNA of the CDR3: TGTGCCAGCAGCGTTACCGGGAACTCCTACGAGCAGTACTTC. Translated, it gives CASSVTGNSYEQYF.

The gene calls are TRBV6-5 and TRBJ2-7; D perhaps matches TRBD1 (5 bases). CDR1 MNHEY and CDR2 SVGAGI come from the germline V gene. This CDR3 is built from 13 residues. V was trimmed by 4 bases and J by 3 bases, leaving 10 bases between them. CDR3 nucleotides: TGTGCCAGCAGTTTGACAGCTTACTACGAGCAGTACTTC. This gives the protein CASSLTAYYEQYF.

This clone was recorded a few times. The chain has TRBV6-5 and TRBJ1-1, with 9 bases matching TRBD1. The V gene's germline CDR1 is MNHEY and CDR2 SVGAGI. V was clipped by 7 bases and J by 4 bases; unmatched bases: 7. This CDR3 is 14 amino acids long. For the CDR3, the DNA is TGTGCCAGCAACGAACAGGGGGCGGGCACTGAAGCTTTCTTT. This encodes CASNEQGAGTEAFF.

The V and J genes are TRBV7-9 and TRBJ2-3, with 8 bases aligning to TRBD2. The J segment lost 2 bases and the V segment lost 5 bases, leaving 9 bases of the junction unmatched. Germline lookup yields CDR1 SEHNR and CDR2 FQNEAQ (reference sequence). This CDR3 is 16 amino acids long. This CDR3 is CASSRSRTSLTDTQYF. The CDR3 nucleotides read TGTGCCAGCAGCCGATCTCGGACTAGCCTCACAGATACGCAGTATTTT.

The V and J genes are TRBV18 and TRBJ1-1, with TRBD1 identical over 9 bases. V lost 6 bases and J lost 1; bases outside the gene matches: 12. The CDR3 is 17 amino acids. Germline V gene sequence: CDR1 KGHSH, CDR2 LQKENI. Here the CDR3 DNA reads TGTGCCAGCTCCGCTCAGCGTCTGGGACAGGGGAACACTGAAGCTTTCTTT. As protein: CASSAQRLGQGNTEAFF.

The chain employs TRBV7-9 and TRBJ1-5; D not resolved. This CDR3 comprises 13 residues. The V and J ends lost 6 bases and 8 bases respectively, with 14 bases between them. Germline V lookup: CDR1 SEHNR, CDR2 FQNEAQ (reference sequence). DNA of the CDR3: TGTGCCAGCAGATCGGACGTGAGGGAGCCCCAGCATTTT. It yields the protein CASRSDVREPQHF.

This clone turned up a few times. The chain combines TRBV6-1 with TRBJ2-7; 8 bases align to TRBD2. Per the germline V gene, CDR1 is MNHNS and CDR2 is SASEGT. The CDR3 loop spans 16 amino acids. The V gene end was trimmed by 2 bases and the J gene end by 2 bases; junction bases not matched to a gene: 8. The CDR3 loop is CASSENLAGGAYEQYF. The CDR3 nucleotides read TGTGCCAGCAGTGAAAACCTGGCGGGAGGTGCCTACGAGCAGTACTTC.

The V gene is TRBV28, the J gene TRBJ1-1, with 7 bases fitting TRBD1. The V gene's germline CDR1 is MDHEN and CDR2 SYDVKM. The V gene end was trimmed by 6 bases and the J gene end by 1 base; junction bases not matched to a gene: 5. The CDR3 length is 14 residues. The CDR3 nucleotides read TGTGCCAGCAGGGGGGGACAGCCGAACACTGAAGCTTTCTTT. It encodes CASRGGQPNTEAFF.

This clone showed up just once. V usage is TRBV5-1 and J usage is TRBJ2-2; TRBD1 might be the D (6 bases). The CDR3 has 17 residues. The ends were cut back, 4 bases at V and 2 bases at J, with 18 bases in the middle. From germline, CDR1 is SGHRS and CDR2 YFSETQ. CDR3 nucleotides: TGCGCCAGCAGCCCGACCGGGACACCTAAAAACACCGGGGAGCTGTTTTTT. Translated, it gives CASSPTGTPKNTGELFF.

The chain recombines TRBV19 with TRBJ2-5; TRBD2 matches 10 bases. CDR1 and CDR2 (germline): LNHDA, SQIVND (reference sequence). This CDR3 has 14 amino acids. With 9 bases clipped from V and 4 bases from J, the junction kept 8 bases outside the gene matches. Here the CDR3 reads CASASSGGRETQYF. Written as DNA, the CDR3 is TGTGCCAGCGCCTCTAGCGGGGGCCGAGAGACCCAGTACTTC. Based on the CDR3 plus reference TRBV19 and TRBJ2-5, the full variable domain is DGGITQSPKYLFRKEGQNVTLSCEQNLNHDAMYWYRQDPGQGLRLIYYSQIVNDFQKGDIAEGYSVSREKKESFPLTVTSAQKNPTAFYLCASASSGGRETQYFGPGTRLLVL.

This clone was observed once. Other DNA sequences within the sample encode an identical CDR3. The gene calls are TRBV30 and TRBJ1-2, with unresolved D. Trimming left V 0 bases short and J 5 bases short, with 4 bases between. The CDR3 has 11 residues. Looked up from germline, CDR1 is GTSNPN and CDR2 is SVGIG (reference sequence). CDR3 nucleotide sequence: TGTGCCTGGAGTGTTTCGTATGGCTACACCTTC. Its translation: CAWSVSYGYTF.

This chain connects TRBV30 to TRBJ1-1; D remains ambiguous. V was pared by 4 bases and J by 8 bases, with 11 bases between. This CDR3 has 11 residues. Germline V gives CDR1 GTSNPN, CDR2 SVGIG (reference sequence). The CDR3 region is CAWTTSSEAFF. CDR3 DNA sequence: TGTGCCTGGACAACGAGCTCCGAAGCTTTCTTT.

This clone is a singleton in its sample. The CDR3 region is CASSPGQTNYGYTF. CDR3 sequence (DNA): TGTGCCAGTAGCCCGGGACAGACTAACTATGGCTACACCTTC. The chain links TRBV19 to TRBJ1-2, with 7 bases matching TRBD1. Germline trimming cut 6 bases from V and 0 bases from J; bases unmatched to any gene: 4. Germline CDR1 reads LNHDA; CDR2 reads SQIVND (reference sequence). This CDR3 region has 14 residues.

The chain couples TRBV6-5 to TRBJ2-3; D is unresolved. The CDR3 is 14 amino acids. The germline CDR1 and CDR2 sequences are MNHEY and SVGAGI. V was clipped by 5 bases and J by 2 bases, with 11 bases between them. The CDR3 DNA reads as TGTGCCAGCAGTGGTATACAGTTCACAGATACGCAGTATTTT. Translating it yields CASSGIQFTDTQYF.

Points on this clone: One junction end disagrees with the germline gene, perhaps due to a read error. The CDR3 nucleotides read TGTGCCAGCAGTGTAGGCCCGACAGGCAGAGAGGCCCAGTACTTC. Translated, it gives CASSVGPTGREAQYF. The chain employs TRBV6-1 and TRBJ2-5, with D perhaps matching TRBD1 (6 bases). CDR1 and CDR2 from the germline V gene are MNHNS and SASEGT. This CDR3 has 15 amino acids.

This clone was seen a handful of times. The rearrangement joins TRBV5-6 to TRBJ1-4, with TRBD1 matching over 7 bases. This CDR3 region has 12 residues. Germline CDR1 and CDR2: SGHDT and YYEEEE. The ends lost 0 bases at V and 11 bases at J; junction bases unmatched: 1. CDR3 residues: CASSLGQGKLFF. In nucleotides, the CDR3 is TGTGCCAGCAGCTTGGGACAGGGCAAACTGTTTTTT.

V usage is TRBV18 and J usage is TRBJ1-1, with D perhaps TRBD1 (5 bases). Trimming pared 3 bases from V and 3 bases from J, leaving 20 bases between. The CDR3 is 17 residues long. Germline lookup yields CDR1 KGHSH and CDR2 LQKENI. CDR3 sequence (DNA): TGTGCCAGCTCACCTTTGGGGCAGGGTTTTGTCTACACTGAAGCTTTCTTT. It specifies CASSPLGQGFVYTEAFF.